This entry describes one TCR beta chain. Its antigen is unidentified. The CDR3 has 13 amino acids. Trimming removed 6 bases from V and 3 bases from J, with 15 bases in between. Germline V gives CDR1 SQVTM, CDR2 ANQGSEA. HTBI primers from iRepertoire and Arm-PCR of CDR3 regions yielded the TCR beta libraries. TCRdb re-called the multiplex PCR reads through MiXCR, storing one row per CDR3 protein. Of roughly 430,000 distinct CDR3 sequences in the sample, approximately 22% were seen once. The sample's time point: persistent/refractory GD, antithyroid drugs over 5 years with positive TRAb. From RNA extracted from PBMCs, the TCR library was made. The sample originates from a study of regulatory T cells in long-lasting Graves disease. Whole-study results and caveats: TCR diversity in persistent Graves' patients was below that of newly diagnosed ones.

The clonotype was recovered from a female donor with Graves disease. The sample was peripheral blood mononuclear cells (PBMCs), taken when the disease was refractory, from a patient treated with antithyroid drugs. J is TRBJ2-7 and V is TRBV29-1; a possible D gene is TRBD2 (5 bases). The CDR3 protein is CSVGIRLGYEQYF. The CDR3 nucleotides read TGCAGCGTCGGGATCCGCTTGGGCTACGAGCAGTACTTC.